The rows below give T cell receptor beta chains drawn from one sample of a study of blood T cell repertoires in COVID-19. Repertoires were generated with immunoSEQ multiplex PCR, while TCRdb's copy carries only in-frame clones and drops some. The table records some 70,000 clones, 70% to 90% of them present only once. The sequencing input was peripheral blood. The receptors were gathered from a man in his 70s with active or convalescent COVID-19. Both conserved end residues are part of each CDR3. Where a row states a size, it is once, few, many or the class of an expanded clone; other rows omit it.

V	size	CDR3
TRBV6-5	-	CASSYSTGSRYGYTF
TRBV2	-	CASSDWASGRSTGELFF
TRBV12-3/TRBV12-4	-	CASSFGGYPEAFF
TRBV7-3	-	CASSPSGTGYGYTF
TRBV2	-	CASSGQGKDTDTQYF
TRBV27	-	CASSSPSRGNTIYF
TRBV27	once	CASSLPPHAGDTDTQYF
TRBV10-3	-	CAISETLRTGAYEQYF
TRBV4-1	once	CASSPRLRGSYNEQFF
TRBV6-6	-	CASSRDRGGYTF
TRBV5-1	-	CASSLGTGVYQPQHF
TRBV19	-	CASSRVATNEKLFF
TRBV27	-	CASSPSGGLGGELFF
TRBV7-2	-	CASSRRTSGTNEQFF
TRBV30	-	CARTGGANYGYTF
TRBV7-6	-	CASSLVGQGVGEQFF
TRBV11-2	-	CASSFPTSGRGSYNEQFF
TRBV5-1	-	CASSWETGGLNTEAFF
TRBV18	-	CASSRGLAGDTDTQYF
TRBV7-9	once	CASSPGLAGETQYF
TRBV10-1	few	CASSQGTAQPQHF
TRBV3-1/TRBV3-2	-	CASSQDRPRGETQYF
TRBV5-4	-	CASSLERGKSTEAFF
TRBV6-1	-	CASSEAPGGRSQYF
TRBV7-3	once	CASSRTSGSYEQYF
TRBV29-1	-	CSVDFGGWYTF
TRBV19	-	CASKTGLGTDTQYF
TRBV2	-	CASQARTATNEKLFF
TRBV7-8	-	CASSPRLAQERGYEQYF
TRBV1	-	CTSSLQGGGKANQPQHF
TRBV5-1	-	CASSLATGVPGNTIYF
TRBV10-3	-	CAISEGGNYGYTF
TRBV6-5	once	CASSYSKRVDNEQFF
TRBV5-1	-	CASSPGGGLNTGELFF
TRBV30	-	CAWRAGSGGIYGYTF
TRBV12-5	-	CASGPGTSHGYTF
TRBV4-1	-	CASSQSGTGLYEQYF
TRBV19	few	CASSGGTGNSNQPQHF
TRBV3-1/TRBV3-2	few	CASSQGSGGYTF
TRBV29-1	-	CSVVGLNSYNEQFF
TRBV28	-	CASTRAGGETQYF
TRBV19	-	CASSRGGITNEKLFF
TRBV7-2	-	CASSLGAVVNSPLHF
TRBV21-1	once	CASSKHRGKLNTEAFF
TRBV6-5	-	CASRRLAGGKDTQYF
TRBV7-2	-	CASSLSGGSYNEQFF
TRBV18	medium-sized	CASSPGTGIYEQYF
TRBV18	-	CASSQVAGGSGANVLTF
TRBV20-1	-	CSVVQNSPLHF
TRBV10-1	-	CASSTGGSETQYF
TRBV6-4	-	CASSDSAGETEAFF
TRBV7-9	-	CASSWAGEEETQYF
TRBV7-2	-	CASSLGTRGHIQYF
TRBV3-1/TRBV3-2	-	CASSQELAGVNEQFF
TRBV28	-	CASTPGSTGELFF
TRBV20-1	-	CSASKSSGSYNSPLHF
TRBV28	few	CASRPDRGSSPLHF
TRBV28	-	CATLGDRGYEQYF